The entry below gives a single T cell receptor (beta chain) sequence along with its context. This sample was included in a study of Ad26.COV2.S vaccination and SARS-CoV-2 variants. Treatment here: around 19 received Ad26.COV2.S at low or high dose, single or two shots; roughly 5 received placebo; per-sample allocation not given. Following the first vaccine or placebo injection, samples were taken on day 63. The CDR3 length is 13 residues. Trimming stripped 0 bases from V and 8 bases from J, with 10 bases between. From germline, CDR1 is SQVTM and CDR2 ANQGSEA. Sequenced by immunoSEQ multiplex PCR; TCRdb stores in-frame clones only, minus some. This repertoire shows roughly 300,000 clones, about 89% found once; its top ten account for around 5%.

The chain uses TRBV29-1 and TRBJ1-4; perhaps TRBD1 as D (5 bases). Sequences were derived from peripheral blood, sampled in a trial of Ad26.COV2.S vaccine versus placebo. The clonotype originates from a person aged 18-65 years who received the Ad26.COV2.S COVID-19 vaccine or a placebo. The CDR3 DNA sequence: TGCAGCGTTGAAGACGACGGGGACGAAAAACTGTTTTTT. This sequence encodes CSVEDDGDEKLFF.